Shown below are 8 T cell receptor beta chains from a single sample sequenced in a study of T cell repertoires in cytomegalovirus infection. These TCRs' antigens remain unknown. A single record per CDR3 protein comes from TCRdb applying MiXCR to the reads. The sample shows some 800,000 distinct CDR3 sequences, less than 35% of them seen only once. The material was cultured CD8+ T cells from PBMCs, obtained from culture after CMV antigen stimulation. These TCRs come from a human donor in good health (CMV status not recorded). Some clones in this sample may be carry-over from other donors' samples.

This clonotype has just a few counts. The chain links TRBV10-3 to TRBJ1-2; tentatively, D is TRBD1 (6 bases). Germline V CDR1 and CDR2: ENHRY, SYGVKD. The CDR3 covers 13 residues. V was cut by 8 bases and J by 3 bases, with 13 bases left in between. The CDR3 spells CAIGQLRDYGYTF. CDR3 nucleotides: TGTGCCATCGGACAGCTAAGGGACTATGGCTACACCTTC.

The sample holds a few counts of this clonotype. CDR3 in amino acids: CASRQPNQPQHF. The CDR3 DNA is TGTGCCAGCAGACAGCCGAATCAGCCCCAGCATTTT. The chain joins TRBV6-6 to TRBJ1-5, with no clear D. V shed 6 bases and J shed 4 bases, with 7 bases lying between them. The CDR3 sequence is 12 residues long. The germline CDR1 and CDR2 sequences are MNHNY and SVGAGI (reference sequence).

The chain combines TRBV4-3 with TRBJ2-5; 7 nucleotides match TRBD1. V was pared by 4 bases and J by 3 bases, with 17 bases of the junction left unmatched. Germline loops: CDR1 LGHNA, CDR2 YSLEER. The CDR3 covers 18 residues. The CDR3 coding sequence is TGCGCCAGCAGCCCAAGAATAGGGGGCTTGGGTATTGAAGAGACCCAGTACTTC. Translation gives CASSPRIGGLGIEETQYF.

The rearrangement joins TRBV19 to TRBJ2-2, with D perhaps TRBD1 or TRBD2 (5 bases each). The CDR3 has 13 amino acids. Germline V gene sequence: CDR1 LNHDA, CDR2 SQIVND (reference sequence). V shed 10 bases and J shed 8 bases, with 17 bases lying between them. CDR3: CATGTVGRGELFF. The CDR3 DNA is TGTGCCACGGGGACGGTCGGTCGGGGGGAGCTGTTTTTT.

This clonotype was seen more than once but under ten times. The V and J genes are TRBV19 and TRBJ2-1; a weak D match, TRBD2 (7 bases). Per germline, CDR1 LNHDA and CDR2 SQIVND (reference sequence). V lost 3 bases to trimming and J lost 9 bases, with 12 bases between them. This CDR3 has 13 amino acids. The CDR3 protein is CASSMGGGGEQFF. Here the CDR3 DNA reads TGTGCCAGTAGTATGGGAGGGGGGGGTGAGCAGTTCTTC. Supplemented by reference TRBV19 and TRBJ2-1, the full variable domain reads DGGITQSPKYLFRKEGQNVTLSCEQNLNHDAMYWYRQDPGQGLRLIYYSQIVNDFQKGDIAEGYSVSREKKESFPLTVTSAQKNPTAFYLCASSMGGGGEQFFGPGTRLTVL.

This clonotype was picked up one time. The gene calls are TRBV5-1 and TRBJ2-1; D might be TRBD2 (5 bases). V lost 0 bases, J lost 7 bases, and 14 bases lay in between. This CDR3 has 15 amino acids. CDR1 and CDR2 (germline): SGHRS, YFSETQ. The CDR3 loop reads CASSLAQDGENEQFF. In DNA form, the CDR3 reads TGCGCCAGCAGCTTGGCCCAGGACGGGGAGAATGAGCAGTTCTTC.

This clonotype has a handful of counts. This sequence joins TRBV2 and TRBJ2-5, with D hard to call. Germline V CDR1 and CDR2: SNHLY, FYNNEI. The V end was cut by 2 bases, the J end by 1 base, with 5 bases between. This CDR3 region has 13 residues. CDR3 sequence reads: CASSETFQETQYF. The CDR3 DNA is TGTGCCAGCAGTGAAACGTTCCAAGAGACCCAGTACTTC.

This chain uses TRBV29-1 with TRBJ1-1; D remains ambiguous. The ends were cut back, 5 bases at V and 0 bases at J, with 7 bases in the middle. CDR3 length equals 12 residues. Germline V gene lookup returns CDR1 SQVTM and CDR2 ANQGSEA. The CDR3: CSVHRMNTEAFF. CDR3 nucleotide sequence: TGCAGCGTTCACCGAATGAACACTGAAGCTTTCTTT.